The 29 T cell receptor beta chains reported below all come from one sample, sequenced in a study of a mutant IDH1 vaccine in newly diagnosed glioma. Data came from immunoSEQ multiplex PCR; TCRdb stores just in-frame clones and leaves some out. The sample yields tens of thousands of clones, around 80% seen once. No antigens are known for them. The sample's time point: week 23, last vaccination. Vaccination used 300 ug of mutant IDH1 20-mer peptide per dose, with topical imiquimod. This sample comprised PBMCs, obtained from a glioma patient whose treatment included an IDH1 peptide vaccine. The receptors originated from a woman aged 40 to 55 with glioma. Some clones in this sample may be carry-over from other donors' samples.

This chain connects TRBV5-1 to TRBJ1-2; TRBD1 might be the D (5 bases). The CDR3 contains 14 residues. With 4 bases removed from V and 3 bases from J, the gap between germline ends came to 13 bases. CDR1 is SGHRS and CDR2 is YFSETQ in the germline V gene. The CDR3 sequence: CASSPADTDYGYTF. CDR3 DNA: TGCGCCAGCAGCCCAGCGGACACAGACTATGGCTACACCTTC.

In nucleotides, the CDR3 is TGCAGTGCTAGAGTTCCTTCCGAAGCTTTCTTT. This sequence encodes CSARVPSEAFF. This sequence joins TRBV20-1 and TRBJ1-1, with no clear D. V was clipped by 1 base and J by 8 bases, with 8 bases between them. CDR1 and CDR2 (germline): DFQATT, SNEGSKA (reference sequence). This CDR3 has 11 amino acids.

The V call is TRBV4-1, the J call TRBJ1-1, with D perhaps matching TRBD1 (6 bases). The V end was cut by 4 bases, the J end by 4 bases, with 16 bases between. CDR1 is MGHRA and CDR2 is YSYEKL in the germline V gene. The CDR3 totals 15 residues. CDR3 sequence reads: CASSRPTGLITEAFF. Here the CDR3 DNA reads TGCGCCAGCAGCCGACCGACAGGATTGATCACTGAAGCTTTCTTT.

The chain has TRBV9 and TRBJ2-3; D gene uncertain. This CDR3 comprises 11 residues. Germline CDR1 SGDLS, CDR2 YYNGEE. Trimming took off 0 bases at V and 5 bases at J, with 1 base between the two ends. The CDR3 reads CASSVEDTQYF. DNA of the CDR3: TGTGCCAGCAGCGTAGAAGATACGCAGTATTTT.

The sample holds one count of this clone. V gene TRBV2 combines with J gene TRBJ1-5; D is uncertain. Germline CDR1 reads SNHLY; CDR2 reads FYNNEI. The CDR3 contains 13 residues. Between the trimmed V and J ends, which lost 3 bases and 1 base, there was a span of 4 bases. The CDR3 sequence: CASSDQSNQPQHF. CDR3 DNA: TGTGCCAGCAGTGATCAGAGCAATCAGCCCCAGCATTTT.

The chain uses TRBV27 and TRBJ1-6; D is perhaps TRBD1 (6 bases). There are 15 residues in the CDR3. Germline-derived CDR1 and CDR2 are MNHEY and SMNVEV (reference sequence). V was shortened by 6 bases and J by 8 bases, with 17 bases between the two germline ends. The CDR3 DNA reads TGTGCCAGCAGCCTGACCGGGACAAAGGATTCACCCCTCCACTTT. It specifies CASSLTGTKDSPLHF.

The genes are TRBV7-8 and TRBJ1-2; D perhaps matches TRBD1 (6 bases). The V gene lost 1 base and the J gene lost 4 bases, with 13 bases spanning the gap. Germline V CDR1 and CDR2: SGHVS, FQNEAQ. The CDR3 is made up of 15 amino acids. CDR3 residues: CASSLDQDRFYGYTF. The CDR3 DNA reads TGTGCCAGCAGCTTAGATCAGGACAGATTCTATGGCTACACCTTC.

The chain employs TRBV5-1 and TRBJ1-3; D is possibly TRBD1 (5 bases). Germline CDR1 is SGHRS and CDR2 is YFSETQ. Trimming took off 4 bases at V and 3 bases at J, with 17 bases between the two ends. The CDR3 contains 16 residues. The CDR3: CASSPSGGVDGNTIYF. The CDR3 bases are TGCGCCAGCAGCCCCTCGGGGGGGGTTGATGGAAACACCATATATTTT. The full variable domain, completed using reference TRBV5-1 and TRBJ1-3, is KAGVTQTPRYLIKTRGQQVTLSCSPISGHRSVSWYQQTPGQGLQFLFEYFSETQRNKGNFPGRFSGRQFSNSRSEMNVSTLELGDSALYLCASSPSGGVDGNTIYFGEGSWLTVV.

V usage is TRBV29-1 and J usage is TRBJ1-1; a weak D match, TRBD1 (6 bases). Between the trimmed V and J ends, which lost 4 bases and 6 bases, there was a span of 27 bases. Germline V gives CDR1 SQVTM, CDR2 ANQGSEA. The CDR3 has 17 amino acids. DNA for the CDR3: TGCAGCGTTGGACCCCGCGGGGGGCTATTTCTCTCCGCTGAAGCTTTCTTT. This translates into CSVGPRGGLFLSAEAFF.

The chain uses TRBV29-1 and TRBJ2-7; D call uncertain. Germline values: CDR1 SQVTM, CDR2 ANQGSEA. The V and J ends lost 6 bases and 2 bases respectively, with 8 bases between them. The CDR3 covers 11 residues. As DNA, the CDR3 is TGCAGCGTCCGCCCACCCTACGAGCAGTACTTC. This sequence encodes CSVRPPYEQYF.

V gene TRBV1 combines with J gene TRBJ1-2; TRBD1 is the table's D call, not checked against the DNA. TRBV1 is an annotated pseudogene. The CDR3 spans 11 residues. DNA for the CDR3: TGCACCAGCAACGACAGCTATGGCTACACCTTC. Protein sequence: CTSNDSYGYTF.

This rearrangement joins TRBV7-2 to TRBJ2-7; 12 bases are shared with TRBD2. Trimming removed 5 bases from V and 2 bases from J; junction bases left unmatched: 4. The CDR3 has 15 residues. Germline-derived CDR1 and CDR2 are SGHTA and FQGNSA. As DNA, the CDR3 is TGTGCCAGCAGCACCGGACTAGCGGGGACCTACGAGCAGTACTTC. Amino acid sequence: CASSTGLAGTYEQYF. Full variable domain (outside the CDR3, taken from reference TRBV7-2 and TRBJ2-7): GAGVSQSPSNKVTEKGKDVELRCDPISGHTALYWYRQSLGQGLEFLIYFQGNSAPDKSGLPSDRFSAERTGGSVSTLTIQRTQQEDSAVYLCASSTGLAGTYEQYFGPGTRLTVT.

This chain connects TRBV6-4 to TRBJ1-2, with TRBD1 matching over 7 bases. The J segment lost 8 bases and the V segment lost 6 bases, leaving 9 bases of the junction unmatched. CDR3 size: 13 residues. Germline V gives CDR1 MRHNA, CDR2 SNTAGT. The CDR3 is CASSRDRVEGYTF. CDR3 in DNA: TGTGCCAGCAGCCGCGACAGGGTAGAAGGCTACACCTTC.

This clone was seen once. The genes are TRBV5-4 and TRBJ2-3; perhaps TRBD2 as D (5 bases). The CDR3 totals 14 residues. V was trimmed by 2 bases and J by 0 bases, leaving 7 bases between them. Germline assignment: CDR1 SGHNT and CDR2 YYREEE (reference sequence). CDR3 protein: CASSFGLSTDTQYF. For the CDR3, the DNA is TGTGCCAGCAGCTTCGGACTGAGCACAGATACGCAGTATTTT.

The chain recombines TRBV7-9 with TRBJ1-5, with TRBD1 identical over 9 bases. The trim removed 4 bases at V and 1 base at J, leaving 5 bases unmatched. The germline V gene has CDR1 SEHNR and CDR2 FQNEAQ (reference sequence). CDR3 length equals 16 residues. CDR3 protein: CASSSWTGVSNQPQHF. The CDR3 DNA reads TGTGCCAGCAGCTCCTGGACAGGGGTGAGCAATCAGCCCCAGCATTTT. The variable domain in full, with the rest retrieved from reference TRBV7-9 and TRBJ1-5, is DTGVSQNPRHKITKRGQNVTFRCDPISEHNRLYWYRQTLGQGPEFLTYFQNEAQLEKSRLLSDRFSAERPKGSFSTLEIQRTEQGDSAMYLCASSSWTGVSNQPQHFGDGTRLSIL.

The rearrangement links TRBV18 to TRBJ1-1; D uncertain. Trimming took off 6 bases at V and 5 bases at J, with 13 bases between the two ends. This CDR3 spans 13 amino acids. Germline assignment: CDR1 KGHSH and CDR2 LQKENI. DNA for the CDR3: TGTGCCAGCTCCCCAATCTCTCAGACTGAAGCTTTCTTT. Amino acids: CASSPISQTEAFF.

This chain joins TRBV18 and TRBJ1-5; no clear D. Germline V lookup: CDR1 KGHSH, CDR2 LQKENI. The CDR3 is made up of 14 amino acids. Trimming cost V 6 bases and J 0 bases, with 9 bases left between them. The CDR3 protein is CASSPKGSNQPQHF. The CDR3 DNA reads as TGTGCCAGCTCTCCGAAAGGTAGCAATCAGCCCCAGCATTTT.

The J gene is TRBJ1-6, the V gene TRBV4-2; the D gene is possibly TRBD1 (5 bases). Per the germline V gene, CDR1 is LGHNA and CDR2 is YNFKEQ. Trimming shortened V by 1 base and J by 7 bases, and 11 bases separated the two germline ends. This CDR3 contains 15 residues. The CDR3 DNA is TGTGCCAGCAGCCAAGCTAGGGGTAGAAATTCACCCCTCCACTTT. It translates to CASSQARGRNSPLHF.

The V and J genes are TRBV7-9 and TRBJ2-1; 10 nucleotides agree with TRBD1. V was pared by 5 bases and J by 4 bases, with 8 bases of the junction left unmatched. CDR1 and CDR2 (germline): SEHNR, FQNEAQ (reference sequence). The length of the CDR3 is 16 residues. Here the CDR3 reads CASSGKTGGEYNEQFF. The CDR3 DNA follows: TGTGCCAGCAGCGGAAAGACAGGGGGCGAGTACAATGAGCAGTTCTTC.

This rearrangement joins TRBV19 to TRBJ1-4; D may be TRBD1 (5 bases). The V gene lost 5 bases and the J gene lost 4 bases, with 14 bases spanning the gap. Germline V lookup: CDR1 LNHDA, CDR2 SQIVND (reference sequence). The CDR3 extends over 15 amino acids. The CDR3 DNA sequence: TGTGCCAGTAGTTTACTTACAGGATTTAATGAAAAACTGTTTTTT. It yields the protein CASSLLTGFNEKLFF.

This clone was detected only a few times. This chain joins TRBV29-1 and TRBJ1-1; the D gene is possibly TRBD1 (6 bases). CDR3 length: 12 amino acids. Trimming cost V 4 bases and J 4 bases, with 10 bases left between them. Germline assignment: CDR1 SQVTM and CDR2 ANQGSEA. The CDR3 here is CSVGGLATEAFF. The CDR3 nucleotides are TGCAGCGTTGGGGGGCTTGCCACTGAAGCTTTCTTT. Based on the CDR3 plus reference TRBV29-1 and TRBJ1-1, the full variable domain is SAVISQKPSRDICQRGTSLTIQCQVDSQVTMMFWYRQQPGQSLTLIATANQGSEATYESGFVIDKFPISRPNLTFSTLTVSNMSPEDSSIYLCSVGGLATEAFFGQGTRLTVV.

The rearrangement uses TRBV9 and TRBJ2-7; D might be TRBD2 (5 bases). In germline, CDR1 is SGDLS, CDR2 YYNGEE. This CDR3 comprises 15 residues. Trimming stripped 0 bases from V and 4 bases from J, with 14 bases between. CDR3 amino acids: CASSVGGTEAYEQYF. The CDR3 DNA follows: TGTGCCAGCAGCGTAGGAGGAACGGAGGCTTACGAGCAGTACTTC.

This chain connects TRBV5-4 to TRBJ2-3; D is uncertain. The CDR3 consists of 13 residues. V dropped 3 bases and J dropped 2 bases, with 7 bases sitting between them. Germline-derived CDR1 and CDR2 are SGHNT and YYREEE (reference sequence). The CDR3, as DNA: TGTGCCAGCAGCTCCCGTAACACAGATACGCAGTATTTT. This gives the protein CASSSRNTDTQYF.

The V and J genes are TRBV9 and TRBJ1-4; D possibly corresponds to TRBD1 (5 bases). This CDR3 is built from 16 residues. Germline V lookup: CDR1 SGDLS, CDR2 YYNGEE. V dropped 3 bases and J dropped 3 bases, with 15 bases sitting between them. CDR3 loop: CASSGGPRVSNEKLFF. The CDR3 coding sequence is TGTGCCAGCAGCGGAGGCCCCAGGGTTTCTAATGAAAAACTGTTTTTT.

V gene TRBV15 combines with J gene TRBJ1-2; no clear D gene. V shed 0 bases and J shed 8 bases, with 19 bases lying between them. Germline loops: CDR1 LNHNV, CDR2 YYDKDF (reference sequence). This CDR3 comprises 16 residues. The CDR3 protein is CATSRDSRPPKDGYTF. CDR3 bases: TGTGCCACCAGCAGAGATTCCAGGCCCCCAAAGGACGGCTACACCTTC.

The chain recombines TRBV30 with TRBJ2-7, with D possibly matching TRBD2 (6 bases). The length of the CDR3 is 13 residues. Trimming took 0 bases from V and 7 from J, leaving 13 bases between them. The germline gives CDR1 GTSNPN, CDR2 SVGIG (reference sequence). DNA for the CDR3: TGTGCCTGGAGTGTATGGCTAGCGAGGGAGCAGTACTTC. Encoded protein: CAWSVWLAREQYF.

The chain combines TRBV11-1 with TRBJ1-2; D is ambiguous. The CDR3 is 12 amino acids. V was trimmed by 8 bases and J by 6 bases, leaving 13 bases between them. Germline V lookup: CDR1 SGHAT, CDR2 FQDESV (reference sequence). The CDR3 loop is CASGEALDGYTF. CDR3 sequence (DNA): TGTGCCAGCGGAGAGGCGTTAGATGGCTACACCTTC.

The DNA for the CDR3 is TGTGCCAGCAGCTCACAGGCGAACACTGAAGCTTTCTTT. This codes for CASSSQANTEAFF. The genes are TRBV7-6 and TRBJ1-1, with D tentatively TRBD1 (5 bases). The V gene's germline CDR1 is SGHVS and CDR2 FNYEAQ. The V gene lost 4 bases and the J gene lost 1 base, with 7 bases spanning the gap. The CDR3 loop spans 13 amino acids.

The gene calls are TRBV7-8 and TRBJ1-2, with a tentative D call TRBD1 (6 bases). The CDR3 is 15 residues long. Germline values: CDR1 SGHVS, CDR2 FQNEAQ. Trimming shortened V by 2 bases and J by 5 bases, and 15 bases separated the two germline ends. CDR3 nucleotide sequence: TGTGCCAGCAGCTTAAATCCGGGACAACCATATGGCTACACCTTC. Translated: CASSLNPGQPYGYTF.